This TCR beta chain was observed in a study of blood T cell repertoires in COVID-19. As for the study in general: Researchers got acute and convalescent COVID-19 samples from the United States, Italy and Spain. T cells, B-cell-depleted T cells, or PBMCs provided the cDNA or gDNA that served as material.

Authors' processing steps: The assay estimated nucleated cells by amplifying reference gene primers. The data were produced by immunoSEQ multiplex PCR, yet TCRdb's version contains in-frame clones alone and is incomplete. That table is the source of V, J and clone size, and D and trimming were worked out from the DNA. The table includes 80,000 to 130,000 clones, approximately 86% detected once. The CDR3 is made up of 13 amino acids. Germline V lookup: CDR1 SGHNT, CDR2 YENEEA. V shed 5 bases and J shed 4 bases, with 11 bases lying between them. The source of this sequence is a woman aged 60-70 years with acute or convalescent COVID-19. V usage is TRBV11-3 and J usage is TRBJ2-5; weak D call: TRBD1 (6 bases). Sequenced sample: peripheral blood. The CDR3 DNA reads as TGTGCCAGCAGCCCGGACAGCCGAGAGACCCAGTACTTC. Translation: CASSPDSRETQYF.